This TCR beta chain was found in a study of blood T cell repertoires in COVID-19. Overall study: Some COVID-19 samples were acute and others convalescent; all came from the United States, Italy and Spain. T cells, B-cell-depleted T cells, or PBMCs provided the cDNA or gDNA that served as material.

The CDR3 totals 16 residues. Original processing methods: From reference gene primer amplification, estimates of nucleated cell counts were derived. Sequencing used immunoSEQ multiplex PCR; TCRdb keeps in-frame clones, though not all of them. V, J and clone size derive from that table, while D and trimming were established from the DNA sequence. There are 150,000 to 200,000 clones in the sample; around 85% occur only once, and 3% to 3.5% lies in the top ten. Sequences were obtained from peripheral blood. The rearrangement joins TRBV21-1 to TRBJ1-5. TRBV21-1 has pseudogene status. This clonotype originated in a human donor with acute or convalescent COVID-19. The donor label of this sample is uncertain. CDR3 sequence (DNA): TGTGCCAGCAGCAAATGGAAAGGGAGGAGCAATCAGCCCCAGCATTTT. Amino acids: CASSKWKGRSNQPQHF.